Included here is one TCR beta chain sequence, with context. The antigen remains undetermined. Collection occurred without any documented infections or immune events in donors. The sample originates from a study of identifying expanded T cells in peripheral blood. Study-wide findings and caveats: Technical replicates showed around 1.2 changed clones; roughly two weeks roughly 16; four weeks 19. Clone count variance between approximately two-week samples rose with total template count.

Sequencing was performed with immunoSEQ multiplex PCR; in TCRdb, only in-frame clones are kept and a portion is missing. The sample has about 47,000 clones, about 80% seen once. Germline CDR1 reads MGHDK; CDR2 reads SYGVNS. V was pared by 0 bases and J by 10 bases, with 13 bases between. The CDR3 contains 13 residues. The origin of this receptor is a person aged 18 to 75 in good health. The genes are TRBV25-1 and TRBJ2-7; D gene unclear. Input material: blood. The CDR3 nucleotides read TGTGCCAGCAGTGAATATGTCGGGTCAGGACAGTACTTC. This gives the protein CASSEYVGSGQYF.